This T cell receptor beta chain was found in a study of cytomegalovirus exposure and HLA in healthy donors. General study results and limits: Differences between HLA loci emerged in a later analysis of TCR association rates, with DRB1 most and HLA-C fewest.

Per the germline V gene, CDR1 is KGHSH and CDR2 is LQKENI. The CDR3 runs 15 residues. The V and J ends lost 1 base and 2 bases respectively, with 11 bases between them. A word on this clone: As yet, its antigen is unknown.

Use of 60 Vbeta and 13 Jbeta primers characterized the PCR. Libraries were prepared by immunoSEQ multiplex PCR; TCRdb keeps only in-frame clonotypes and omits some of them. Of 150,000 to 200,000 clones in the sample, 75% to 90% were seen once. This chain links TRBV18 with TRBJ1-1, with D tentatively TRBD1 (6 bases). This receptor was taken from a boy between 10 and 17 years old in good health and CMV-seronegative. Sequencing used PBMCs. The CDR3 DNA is TGTGCCAGCTCACCACTATCGACAGGTAACACTGAAGCTTTCTTT. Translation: CASSPLSTGNTEAFF.